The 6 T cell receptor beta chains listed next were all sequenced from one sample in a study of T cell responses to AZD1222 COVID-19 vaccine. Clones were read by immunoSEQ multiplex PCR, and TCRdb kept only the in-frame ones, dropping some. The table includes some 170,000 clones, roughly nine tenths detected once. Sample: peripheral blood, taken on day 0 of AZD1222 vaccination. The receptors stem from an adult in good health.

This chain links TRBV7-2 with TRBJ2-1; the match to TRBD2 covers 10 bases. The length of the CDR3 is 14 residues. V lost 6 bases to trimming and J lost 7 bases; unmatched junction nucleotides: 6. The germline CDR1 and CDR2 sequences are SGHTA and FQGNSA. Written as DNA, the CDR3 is TGTGCCAGCAGTTCGCTAGCGGGAGTAAATGAGCAGTTCTTC. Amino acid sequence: CASSSLAGVNEQFF.

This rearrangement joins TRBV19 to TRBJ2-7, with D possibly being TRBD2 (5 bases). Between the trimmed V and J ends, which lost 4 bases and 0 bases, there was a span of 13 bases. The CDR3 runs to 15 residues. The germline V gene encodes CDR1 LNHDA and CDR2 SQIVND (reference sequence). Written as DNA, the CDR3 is TGTGCCAGTAGTACTCAGGCAGCGGACTCCTACGAGCAGTACTTC. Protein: CASSTQAADSYEQYF.

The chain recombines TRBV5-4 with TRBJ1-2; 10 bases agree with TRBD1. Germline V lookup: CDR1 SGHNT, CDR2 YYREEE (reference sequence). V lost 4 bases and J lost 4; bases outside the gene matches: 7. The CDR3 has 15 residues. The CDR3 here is CASSKDRGQIYGYTF. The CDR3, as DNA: TGTGCCAGCAGCAAAGACAGGGGGCAGATCTATGGCTACACCTTC.

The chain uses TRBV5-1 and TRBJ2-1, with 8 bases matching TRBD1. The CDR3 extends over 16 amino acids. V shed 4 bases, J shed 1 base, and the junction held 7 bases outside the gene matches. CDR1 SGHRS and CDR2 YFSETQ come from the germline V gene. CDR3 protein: CASSVGQAGSYNEQFF. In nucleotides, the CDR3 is TGCGCCAGCAGCGTGGGACAGGCTGGGTCCTACAATGAGCAGTTCTTC.

The CDR3 DNA reads as TGTGCCAGTACCTTGGGGCTGATAAATTCACCCCTCCACTTT. This encodes CASTLGLINSPLHF. The chain combines TRBV19 with TRBJ1-6, with D possibly matching TRBD1 (5 bases). Germline values: CDR1 LNHDA, CDR2 SQIVND (reference sequence). This CDR3 contains 14 residues. V lost 7 bases and J lost 7, with 14 bases in between.

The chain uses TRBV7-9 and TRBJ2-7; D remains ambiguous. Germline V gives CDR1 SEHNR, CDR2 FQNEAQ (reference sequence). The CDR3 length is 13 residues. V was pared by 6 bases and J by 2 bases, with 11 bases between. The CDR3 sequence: CASRRPMTYEQYF. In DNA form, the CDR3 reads TGTGCCAGCAGGCGACCTATGACCTACGAGCAGTACTTC. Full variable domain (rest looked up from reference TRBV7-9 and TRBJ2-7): DTGVSQNPRHKITKRGQNVTFRCDPISEHNRLYWYRQTLGQGPEFLTYFQNEAQLEKSRLLSDRFSAERPKGSFSTLEIQRTEQGDSAMYLCASRRPMTYEQYFGPGTRLTVT.